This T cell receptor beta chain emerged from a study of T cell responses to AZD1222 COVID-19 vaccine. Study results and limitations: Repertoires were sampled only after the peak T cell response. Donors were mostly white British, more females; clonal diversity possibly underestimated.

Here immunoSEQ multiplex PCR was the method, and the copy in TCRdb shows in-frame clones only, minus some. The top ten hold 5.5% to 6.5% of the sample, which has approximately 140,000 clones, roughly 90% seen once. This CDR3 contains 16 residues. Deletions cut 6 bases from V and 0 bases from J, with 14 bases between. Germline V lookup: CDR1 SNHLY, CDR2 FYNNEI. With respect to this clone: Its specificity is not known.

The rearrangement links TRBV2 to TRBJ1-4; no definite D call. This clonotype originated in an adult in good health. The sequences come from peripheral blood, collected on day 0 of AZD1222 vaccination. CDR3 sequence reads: CASSSVDGATNEKLFF. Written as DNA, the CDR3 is TGTGCCAGCAGCTCTGTGGATGGCGCAACTAATGAAAAACTGTTTTTT.